Included here is one TCR beta chain sequence, with context. The germline gives CDR1 SNHLY, CDR2 FYNNEI. V was clipped by 4 bases and J by 5 bases, with 9 bases between them. The CDR3 totals 13 residues. This entry belongs to a study of blood T cell repertoires in COVID-19. Authors' processing steps: Estimates of nucleated cell counts were drawn from the amplification of reference gene primers. Some clones are missing from TCRdb's copy, which holds only in-frame ones; the method was immunoSEQ multiplex PCR. Clone size and V and J calls were adopted from that table, with D and trimming inferred from the DNA. This table has roughly 16,000 clones, around 92% appearing once.

The sequencing input was peripheral blood. The clonotype was recovered from a human donor in a cohort sampled during active COVID-19. The chain has TRBV2 and TRBJ1-5; D possibly corresponds to TRBD1 (5 bases). In DNA form, the CDR3 reads TGTGCCAGCAGTGGACAGATAGATCAGCCCCAGCATTTT. Translated: CASSGQIDQPQHF.